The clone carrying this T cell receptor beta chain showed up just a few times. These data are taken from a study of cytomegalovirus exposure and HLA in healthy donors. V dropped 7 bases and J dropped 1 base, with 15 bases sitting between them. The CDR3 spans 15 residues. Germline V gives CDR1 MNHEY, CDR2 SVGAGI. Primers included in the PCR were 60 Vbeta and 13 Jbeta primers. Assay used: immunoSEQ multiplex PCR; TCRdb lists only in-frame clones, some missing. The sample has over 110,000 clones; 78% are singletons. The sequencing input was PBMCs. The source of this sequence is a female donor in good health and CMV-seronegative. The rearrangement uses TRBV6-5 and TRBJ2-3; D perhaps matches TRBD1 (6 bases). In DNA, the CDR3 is TGTGCCAGCACCAACAGGGACCCGCGCACAGATACGCAGTATTTT. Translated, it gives CASTNRDPRTDTQYF.